One and the same sample provided the 3 T cell receptor beta chains below, sequenced in a study of long-term antiretroviral therapy in people with HIV. The authors ran the immunoSEQ assay, v3.0, at survey level. This table comes from immunoSEQ multiplex PCR, and its TCRdb copy is limited to in-frame clones, with some not included. This table holds 20,000 to 25,000 clones, about 85% found once. Sequenced material: unsorted PBMCs, taken 1.9 years after starting antiretroviral therapy. These receptors came from a woman in her 50s with HIV.

The rearrangement links TRBV10-3 to TRBJ2-7, with 7 bases matching TRBD1. The CDR3 is made up of 12 amino acids. V trimming: 8 bases; J trimming: 0 bases; junction bases outside the gene matches: 1. CDR1 ENHRY and CDR2 SYGVKD come from the germline V gene. In nucleotides, the CDR3 is TGTGCCATCGGACAGGTCTCCTACGAGCAGTACTTC. Translation gives CAIGQVSYEQYF.

The rearrangement links TRBV6-6 to TRBJ1-2, with 10 bases fitting TRBD1. Unmatched junction bases numbered 6, after V lost 4 bases and J lost 4 bases. Looked up from germline, CDR1 is MNHNY and CDR2 is SVGAGI (reference sequence). This CDR3 region has 15 residues. CDR3 sequence: CASSFGTGAAYGYTF. The CDR3, as DNA: TGTGCCAGCAGTTTCGGGACAGGGGCGGCCTATGGCTACACCTTC.

The genes are TRBV4-2 and TRBJ1-6, with 8 bases lining up with TRBD1. After removal of 3 bases from V and 6 bases from J, the junction contained 4 bases not matched to a gene. Germline CDR1 reads LGHNA; CDR2 reads YNFKEQ. The CDR3 is 15 amino acids. CDR3 in DNA: TGTGCCAGCAGCCAGTCGGACAGGGTTAATTCACCCCTCCACTTT. Translating it yields CASSQSDRVNSPLHF.